The present T cell receptor beta chain was sequenced within a study of T cells in Graves' hyperthyroidism and ophthalmopathy (dated by TCRdb to about 2019). With respect to the entire study: Peripheral blood was collected at initial diagnosis, before any treatment. To identify distinguishing TCR V-J signatures, a discovery cohort of about a hundred patients was used, comprising some 43 with Graves' ophthalmopathy and around 57 with stable Graves' hyperthyroidism. Prospective prediction of ophthalmopathy was tested in an independent validation cohort of under 20 hyperthyroidism patients and 17 patients who later progressed to ophthalmopathy. For training and testing, the roughly 93 patients in the discovery cohort were randomly divided in a 7:3 ratio. The study also compared thyroid tissue and blood T-cell repertoires from more than 5 Graves' hyperthyroidism patients. Once sampling was done, hyperthyroidism patients were given methimazole at a starting dose of 30 mg daily, whereas ophthalmopathy patients were given high-dose intravenous methylprednisolone. The paper describes TCR Vbeta CDR3 sequencing of 120 to 150 peripheral blood samples, made up of 40 to 45 ophthalmopathy patients, 70 to 75 hyperthyroidism patients and roughly 17 progressor patients.

The TCR beta CDR3 regions were amplified from RNA transcripts. The first round of RT-PCR for the TCR CDR3 was performed with the HTBI primer set and the Qiagen OneStep RT-PCR kit. Libraries were constructed in a second round of multiplex PCR, after which size selection and purification were carried out. Paired-end sequencing of the libraries was performed with 100 bp reads on an Illumina HiSeq2000. As for the original processing: SOAPnuke was used to process the raw data, with reads discarded if the reads contained adapters or uncalled bases, had a mean Phred below 15, or lacked an exact constant-primer or identifier match. COPE v1.2.5 was used to merge the high-quality paired reads, and each unique nucleotide sequence was defined as a clonotype. MiTCR v1.1 was used to align the clonotypes against IMGT TRBV, TRBD and TRBJ reference segments. The analysis was restricted to V-J combinations with a frequency above 0.0001, which together covered about 99% of the repertoires. A TCS score was defined as the ratio of F50 (clonal expansion) to E x V (chaos), with BLOSUM62-based TCRdist applied between CDR3 peptides within each V-J. Welch's t-statistics and random forest reduced around 550 V-J features to under 15, which were used in a naive Bayes classifier (R e1071). In TCRdb, the public reads were trimmed at Q25 with fastp and aligned with MiXCR, with productive beta chains retained. Entries are consolidated by CDR3 protein sequence, retaining the most common genes and DNA. The V and J calls, along with clone size, are taken from TCRdb and not from the paper's own processing. Within this sample are 470,000 or so distinct CDR3 sequences, with about 20% of them counted one time only. About 26% of the sample belongs to the ten largest clones.

This clonotype occurred many times. Its target antigen remains unknown. The sample holds no much larger clone one base away, and base qualities are not on file. Including cysteine and phenylalanine, the CDR3 has 13 amino acids. Of the read, only the CDR3 DNA is kept; its 39 bases are in frame from base 1. Trimming at the junction amounts to 5 bases on V and 7 bases on J, and the germline ends lie 15 bases apart. Graves' hyperthyroidism was defined as stable when no progression to ophthalmopathy occurred over 18 months of follow-up. Hyperthyroidism patients were newly diagnosed, with disease duration under 2 months, and aged 18 to 65 years. Exclusion was applied to patients with uncontrolled infections, other autoimmune diseases, pregnancy or lactation. Diagnoses relied on clinical symptoms, serum thyroxine and TRAb, thyroid ultrasound and orbital computed tomography. Ficoll-Paque density gradient centrifugation was used to isolate PBMCs from approximately 10 ml of fresh peripheral blood. Trizol reagent was used to extract total RNA, and RNA quality was then checked on an Agilent 2100 Bioanalyzer.

What the work shows at the level of the full study, not this receptor alone: Ophthalmopathy was separated from stable hyperthyroidism by a 13 V-J signature model, with about 88% sensitivity and 81% to 83% specificity obtained in cross-validation and 80%/75% obtained in testing. Most expanded thyroid clonotypes (frequency above 0.001) were also detected in blood, a finding suggesting that blood repertoires may reflect thyroid immune responses. During validation, the model predicted progression to ophthalmopathy a median of approximately six months ahead of onset, with 60% to 71% sensitivity and roughly 75% specificity. No statistical method was used to set the sample size in advance, and investigators knew the group allocation.

This TCR was recovered from a man between 18 and 35 years old with Graves' hyperthyroidism. Sequenced sample: blood. The V and J genes are TRBV12-3 or TRBV12-4 and TRBJ2-7; the D segment cannot be called with confidence. The CDR3 reads as follows: CASSPPFSGEQYF. The DNA is as follows: TGTGCCAGCAGTCCACCATTTTCTGGAGAGCAGTACTTC.